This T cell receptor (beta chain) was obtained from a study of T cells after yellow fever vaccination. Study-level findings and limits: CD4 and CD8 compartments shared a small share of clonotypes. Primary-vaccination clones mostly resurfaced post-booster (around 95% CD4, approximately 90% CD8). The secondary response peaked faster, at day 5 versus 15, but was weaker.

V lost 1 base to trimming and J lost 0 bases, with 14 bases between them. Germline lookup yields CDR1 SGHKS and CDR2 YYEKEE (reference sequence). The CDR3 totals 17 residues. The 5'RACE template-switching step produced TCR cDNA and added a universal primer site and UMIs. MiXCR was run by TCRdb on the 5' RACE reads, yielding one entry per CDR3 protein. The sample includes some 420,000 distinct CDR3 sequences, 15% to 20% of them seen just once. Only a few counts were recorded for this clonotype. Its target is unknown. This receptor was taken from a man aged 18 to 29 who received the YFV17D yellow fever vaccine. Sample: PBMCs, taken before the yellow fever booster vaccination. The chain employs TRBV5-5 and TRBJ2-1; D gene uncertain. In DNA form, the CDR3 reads TGTGCCAGCAGCTTGATCGGCGGCTATGGCTCCTACAATGAGCAGTTCTTC. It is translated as CASSLIGGYGSYNEQFF. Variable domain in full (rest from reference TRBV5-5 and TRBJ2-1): DAGVTQSPTHLIKTRGQQVTLRCSPISGHKSVSWYQQVLGQGPQFIFQYYEKEERGRGNFPDRFSARQFPNYSSELNVNALLLGDSALYLCASSLIGGYGSYNEQFFGPGTRLTVL.